The T cell receptor beta chain under discussion was sequenced for a study of T cell responses to AZD1222 COVID-19 vaccine. The study's findings and limits: CD4 TCRs covered the whole spike, strongest at regions 160-218 and 743-854. None of the repertoires were sampled until the peak T cell response had passed. The study reported that nearly half of spike-specific TCRs target unmutated variant regions. White British ancestry dominated among donors, who included more females, and clonal diversity was possibly underestimated.

Remarks on this clone: Its cognate antigen is unknown.

V lost 2 bases and J lost 8; bases outside the gene matches: 6. Germline V gene sequence: CDR1 KGHSH, CDR2 LQKENI. The CDR3 sequence is 15 residues long. Clones were sequenced by immunoSEQ multiplex PCR, and TCRdb holds only the in-frame ones, with some missing. The table records around 200,000 clones, roughly 92% of them present only once. The chain carries TRBV18 and TRBJ1-4; 9 bases align to TRBD1. This TCR derives from an adult who received the AZD1222 COVID-19 vaccine. Sequences were derived from peripheral blood, sampled 28 days after the second AZD1222 dose. The CDR3 loop reads CASSPGTGRGEKLFF. CDR3 coding DNA: TGTGCCAGCTCACCAGGGACAGGGAGAGGAGAAAAACTGTTTTTT. The full variable domain, completed using reference TRBV18 and TRBJ1-4, is NAGVMQNPRHLVRRRGQEARLRCSPMKGHSHVYWYRQLPEEGLKFMVYLQKENIIDESGMPKERFSAEFPKEGPSILRIQQVVRGDSAAYFCASSPGTGRGEKLFFGSGTQLSVL.